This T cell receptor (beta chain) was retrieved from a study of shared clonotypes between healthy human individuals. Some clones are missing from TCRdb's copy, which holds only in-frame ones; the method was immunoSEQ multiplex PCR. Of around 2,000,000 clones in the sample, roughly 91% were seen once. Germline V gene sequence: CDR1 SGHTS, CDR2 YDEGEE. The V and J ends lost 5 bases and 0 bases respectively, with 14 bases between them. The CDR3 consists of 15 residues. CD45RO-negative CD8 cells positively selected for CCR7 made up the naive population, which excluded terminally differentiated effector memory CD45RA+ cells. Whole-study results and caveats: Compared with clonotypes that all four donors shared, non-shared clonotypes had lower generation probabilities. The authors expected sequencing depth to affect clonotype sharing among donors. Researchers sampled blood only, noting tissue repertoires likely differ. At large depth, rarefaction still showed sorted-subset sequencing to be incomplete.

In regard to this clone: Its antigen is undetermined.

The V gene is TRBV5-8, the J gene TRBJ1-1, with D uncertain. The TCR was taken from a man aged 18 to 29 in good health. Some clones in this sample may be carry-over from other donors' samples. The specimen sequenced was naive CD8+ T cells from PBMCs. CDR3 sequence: CASSNIPFMNTEAFF. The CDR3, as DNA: TGTGCCAGCAGTAACATCCCGTTCATGAACACTGAAGCTTTCTTT.